Presented here are 10 T cell receptor beta chains from one specimen sequenced in a study of synovial regulatory T cells in juvenile arthritis. Matched peripheral blood accompanied the synovial fluid taken from each patient with active arthritis. Profiling relied on immunoSEQ multiplex PCR, and the TCRdb table lists in-frame clones only, not all of them. The table lists 850 to 1,000 clones, with around 5.8% in the top ten. What was sequenced was Treg cells from the synovium. These receptors were taken from a donor aged 2-29 years with juvenile idiopathic arthritis.

Its frequency marks this clone as medium-sized (0.01 to 0.1%). The CDR3 here is CASSLDSGYEQYF. J is TRBJ2-7 and V is TRBV11-2; TCRdb picks TRBD2, but there is no DNA to check that call. The CDR3 extends over 13 amino acids. Only the protein is on record. Germline CDR1 is SGHAT and CDR2 is FQNNGV.

Measured by frequency, this clone is medium-sized. This chain's CDR3 is CASSLNWNNQPQHF. The chain combines TRBV28 with TRBJ1-5. The CDR3 is 14 amino acids. No coding sequence is recorded. The germline gives CDR1 MDHEN, CDR2 SYDVKM.

This sequence joins TRBV2 and TRBJ2-7; no DNA is available, so the TRBD1 call from TCRdb remains unchecked. The CDR3 totals 14 residues. No DNA is listed. CDR1 and CDR2 (germline): SNHLY, FYNNEI. The CDR3 sequence: CASSGGQSSYEQYF.

This clone ranks as large in terms of frequency. The gene calls are TRBV6-6 and TRBJ2-3; TCRdb indicates TRBD2, and absent DNA this call remains unverified. The CDR3 spans 15 residues. Only the protein sequence is given. Germline-derived CDR1 and CDR2 are MNHNY and SVGAGI (reference sequence). The CDR3 sequence is CASRYSDWSTDTQYF.

This clone is labeled medium-sized based on frequency. The chain is built from TRBV7-2 and TRBJ2-3; TCRdb reports TRBD2, a call that lacks DNA to check it against. Germline V gives CDR1 SGHTA, CDR2 FQGNSA. This CDR3 contains 14 residues. Nucleotide data are not available. The CDR3 loop reads CASSIRTSTDTQYF. The full variable domain, rest sourced from reference TRBV7-2 and TRBJ2-3, is GAGVSQSPSNKVTEKGKDVELRCDPISGHTALYWYRQSLGQGLEFLIYFQGNSAPDKSGLPSDRFSAERTGGSVSTLTIQRTQQEDSAVYLCASSIRTSTDTQYFGPGTRLTVL.

This clone counts as large by frequency. The V gene is TRBV5-1, the J gene TRBJ2-3; absent DNA, TCRdb's TRBD1 call cannot be checked. The germline gives CDR1 SGHRS, CDR2 YFSETQ. This CDR3 region has 13 residues. No DNA accompanies this entry. CDR3 amino acids: CASRAGVADTQYF.

This clone ranks as medium-sized in terms of frequency. V is TRBV9 and J is TRBJ1-6. Germline V gene sequence: CDR1 SGDLS, CDR2 YYNGEE. CDR3 length: 14 amino acids. No DNA has been recorded. CDR3 residues: CASSAVGYNSPLHF.

Its frequency marks this clone as medium-sized (0.01 to 0.1%). The chain employs TRBV7-3 and TRBJ2-2; the D call of TRBD2 rests on TCRdb alone, since no DNA is present to check it. CDR3 length: 15 amino acids. A DNA sequence was not provided. Germline CDR1 SGHTA, CDR2 FQGTGA. CDR3 amino acids: CASSLKGGTTGELFF.

This clone is deemed medium-sized (0.01 to 0.1%) by its frequency. The chain uses TRBV18 and TRBJ2-1; as DNA is missing, the TRBD2 call by TCRdb cannot be tested. CDR3 size: 15 residues. There is no recorded DNA. The germline CDR1 and CDR2 sequences are KGHSH and LQKENI. The CDR3 is CASSPVGGDVNEQFF.

By frequency, this clone is medium-sized (0.01 to 0.1%). The chain is built from TRBV21-1 and TRBJ1-1. TRBV21-1 is a pseudogene. This CDR3 comprises 15 residues. This entry has no DNA. The CDR3 sequence is CASSKEGDLNTEAFF.